The rows below give T cell receptor beta chains drawn from one sample of a study of cytomegalovirus exposure and HLA in healthy donors. Clones were read by immunoSEQ multiplex PCR, and TCRdb kept only the in-frame ones, dropping some. The repertoire includes 200,000 or so clones, approximately 88% of them detected once, and 0.25% to 0.3% sits in the top ten. The sample taken for sequencing was PBMCs. These receptors all come from a boy aged 5-17 years in good health and CMV-seronegative. Both conserved end residues are part of each CDR3. D genes are given only for firm matches. Some rows mark clone size as missing; the rest say once, few, many or name a class of expanded clone.

abundance,v_gene,d_gene,j_gene,CDR3aa,CDR3nt
NA,TRBV6-5,TRBD2,TRBJ2-7,CAGSLGGSPSYEQYF,TGTGCCGGCAGTTTGGGGGGGTCTCCATCCTACGAGCAGTACTTC
NA,TRBV7-7,TRBD1,TRBJ2-1,CASSRRTGTQDEQFF,TGTGCTAGCAGCCGAAGGACAGGGACTCAGGATGAGCAGTTCTTC
once,TRBV9,TRBD1,TRBJ1-2,CASSERQGYGYTF,TGTGCCAGCAGCGAGAGACAGGGGTATGGCTACACCTTC
NA,TRBV11-2,TRBD2,TRBJ2-1,CASSLVTSGNYNEQFF,TGTGCCAGCAGCTTGGTAACTAGCGGGAATTACAATGAGCAGTTCTTC
NA,TRBV29-1,NA,TRBJ1-5,CSVGIGGTDNQPQHF,TGCAGCGTTGGAATTGGAGGAACAGATAATCAGCCCCAGCATTTT
once,TRBV5-4,TRBD1,TRBJ2-1,CASSLAGQGGDEQFF,TGTGCCAGCAGCTTGGCTGGACAGGGGGGCGATGAGCAGTTCTTC
NA,TRBV6-6,TRBD1,TRBJ1-4,CASSTGTDFNEKLFF,TGTGCCAGCAGTACCGGGACAGATTTTAATGAAAAACTGTTTTTT
NA,TRBV28,TRBD2,TRBJ2-7,CASSAWGLAGGWYEQYF,TGTGCCAGCAGTGCATGGGGACTAGCGGGAGGATGGTACGAGCAGTACTTC
NA,TRBV5-1,NA,TRBJ1-4,CASSPRGALNEKLFF,TGCGCCAGCAGCCCCCGGGGGGCATTAAATGAAAAACTGTTTTTT
NA,TRBV6-1,TRBD1,TRBJ2-5,CASSADRAQETQYF,TGTGCCAGCAGCGCCGACAGGGCCCAAGAGACCCAGTACTTC
NA,TRBV5-4,TRBD1,TRBJ1-1,CASSGTEKAFF,TGTGCCAGCAGCGGGACAGAGAAAGCTTTCTTT